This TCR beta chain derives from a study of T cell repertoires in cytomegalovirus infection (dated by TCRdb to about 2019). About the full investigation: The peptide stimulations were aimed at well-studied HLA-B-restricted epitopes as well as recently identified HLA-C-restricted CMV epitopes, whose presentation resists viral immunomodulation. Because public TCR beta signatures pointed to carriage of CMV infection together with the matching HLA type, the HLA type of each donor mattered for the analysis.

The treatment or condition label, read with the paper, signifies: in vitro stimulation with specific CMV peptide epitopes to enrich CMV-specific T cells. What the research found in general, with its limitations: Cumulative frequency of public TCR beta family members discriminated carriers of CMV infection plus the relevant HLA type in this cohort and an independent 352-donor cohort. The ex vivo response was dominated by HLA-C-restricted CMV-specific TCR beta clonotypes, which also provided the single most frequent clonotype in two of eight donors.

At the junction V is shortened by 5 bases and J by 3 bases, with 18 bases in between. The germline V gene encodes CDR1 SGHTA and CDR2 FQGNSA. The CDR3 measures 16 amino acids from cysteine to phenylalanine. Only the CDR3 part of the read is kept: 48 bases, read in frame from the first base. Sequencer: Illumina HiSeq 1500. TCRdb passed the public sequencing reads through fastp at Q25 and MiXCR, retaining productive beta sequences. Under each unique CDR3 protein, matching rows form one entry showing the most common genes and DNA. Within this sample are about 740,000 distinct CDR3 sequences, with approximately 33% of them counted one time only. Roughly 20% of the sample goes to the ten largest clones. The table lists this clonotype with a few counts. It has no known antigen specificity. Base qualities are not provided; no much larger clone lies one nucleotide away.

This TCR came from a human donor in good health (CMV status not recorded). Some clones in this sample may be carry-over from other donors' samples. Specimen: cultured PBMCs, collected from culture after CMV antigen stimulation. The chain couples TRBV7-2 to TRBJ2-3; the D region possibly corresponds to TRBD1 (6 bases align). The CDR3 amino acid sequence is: CASSRYGGGLTDTQYF. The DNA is TGTGCCAGCAGCCGATATGGGGGCGGGTTGACAGATACGCAGTATTTT.